These T cell receptor beta chains were read from a single sample in a study of patients and donors after allogeneic stem cell transplantation. Using its own MiXCR run on the RT-PCR reads, TCRdb lists one record per CDR3 protein. The sample holds approximately 430,000 distinct CDR3 sequences, roughly 17% seen once. Sequenced: blood, either unsorted or a sorted T cell fraction (not recorded which). Every receptor here comes from a human donor who was either an allogeneic HSCT recipient or a stem cell or donor lymphocyte infusion donor (not recorded which). It is not recorded whose cells these are; they may come from a transplant donor. CDR3s include the opening cysteine and the closing phenylalanine or tryptophan. Each record gives: CDR3 DNA, CDR3 protein, D gene, V gene, clone size, J gene. A D gene is named only where the DNA matches it firmly. Clone size is given for some rows only: seen once, a few or many times, or a class if the clone is expanded.

TGTGCCAGCAGCACCGGGACAGGGGGCGCCCAGCCCCAGCATTTT | CASSTGTGGAQPQHF | TRBD1 | TRBV9 | few | TRBJ1-5
TGTGCCAACAGTGATTTAGCGGGGAATGGGGCCAACGTCCTGACTTTC | CANSDLAGNGANVLTF | TRBD2 | TRBV24-1 | once | TRBJ2-6
TGTGCCAGCAGCCAGAGACAGGGACAAGGCTACACCTTC | CASSQRQGQGYTF | TRBD1 | TRBV3-1 | few | TRBJ1-2
TGTGCCAGCAGCGTAGAACTCCGGACCGGCTCCTACAATGAGCAGTTCTTC | CASSVELRTGSYNEQFF | . | TRBV9 | few | TRBJ2-1
TGTGCCAGCAGCAACACCCCGGGACTAGCCGAGACCCAGTACTTC | CASSNTPGLAETQYF | TRBD2 | TRBV7-9 | . | TRBJ2-5
TGCGCCAGCAGCCGCAGGACGGATGAAGCTTTCTTT | CASSRRTDEAFF | . | TRBV5-1 | few | TRBJ1-1
TGCAGCGTTGAAGCCCAGGGGAATGGCTACACCTTC | CSVEAQGNGYTF | . | TRBV29-1 | few | TRBJ1-2
TGTGCCAGCAGTTCCCCTCACCAGCCCCAGCATTTT | CASSSPHQPQHF | . | TRBV27 | . | TRBJ1-5
TGTGCCACCCAGAATGGGGGGAACACTGAAGCTTTCTTT | CATQNGGNTEAFF | . | TRBV24-1 | . | TRBJ1-1
TGTGCCACCTCTGCGGGGGGCACGAATTCAGATACGCAGTATTTT | CATSAGGTNSDTQYF | TRBD2 | TRBV24-1 | many | TRBJ2-3
TGTGCCAGCAGCCCTCTAGCGGACTCCCCCCGCAATGAGCAGTTCTTC | CASSPLADSPRNEQFF | TRBD2 | TRBV9 | few | TRBJ2-1
TGCGCCAGCAGCCAAGAGCCCAGCGGGAGCCATCTATCCTACGAGCAGTACTTC | CASSQEPSGSHLSYEQYF | TRBD2 | TRBV4-1 | many | TRBJ2-7
TGTGCCATCAGTGAGTCTCTTAGCGCAAGGGTGTCAGATACGCAGTATTTT | CAISESLSARVSDTQYF | . | TRBV10-3 | few | TRBJ2-3
TGCGCCAGCAGCTTTGGAGCAGCGGGAGAGAAAGTGGAGCAGTTCTTC | CASSFGAAGEKVEQFF | TRBD2 | TRBV5-1 | few | TRBJ2-1
TGTGCTAGTGTCCCGACTAGCGGGCTTAGTGATGAGCAGTTCTTC | CASVPTSGLSDEQFF | TRBD2 | TRBV12-5 | few | TRBJ2-1
TGTGCCAGCAGCCCCGGTGGACAGGGCTATGGCTACACCTTC | CASSPGGQGYGYTF | TRBD1 | TRBV5-4 | many | TRBJ1-2
TGTGCCAGCAGCTTCTCAAGGACTAGCGGGTACTATGAGCAGTTCTTC | CASSFSRTSGYYEQFF | TRBD2 | TRBV7-2 | . | TRBJ2-1
TGCAGTGCTAGAGCGGGTTCCACTAGCAATCAGCCCCAGCATTTT | CSARAGSTSNQPQHF | . | TRBV20-1 | many | TRBJ1-5
TGTGCCAGCAGGCCACCCGGGACCCATGTGAAGGAGACCCAGTACTTC | CASRPPGTHVKETQYF | . | TRBV3-1 | few | TRBJ2-5
TGTGCTAGCAGCTTAGACAGATGGGCGGGTGAGCAGTACTTC | CASSLDRWAGEQYF | . | TRBV7-7 | . | TRBJ2-7
TGTGCCAGCAGCCGACTGACTAGCGGGAGCCTCAATGAGCAGTTCTTC | CASSRLTSGSLNEQFF | TRBD2 | TRBV7-6 | . | TRBJ2-1
TGCAGCGCTCGGAGGACAGGGGGGGCCGGGGAGCTGTTTTTT | CSARRTGGAGELFF | TRBD1 | TRBV29-1 | few | TRBJ2-2
TGTGCCAGCAAATCAGGGACGAATAATGAAAAACTGTTTTTT | CASKSGTNNEKLFF | . | TRBV2 | . | TRBJ1-4
TGTGCCAGCAGTTCTAACCTCAGGGGATCCTATAATTCACCCCTCCACTTT | CASSSNLRGSYNSPLHF | . | TRBV12-3/TRBV12-4 | few | TRBJ1-6
TGTGCCAGCAGCTTGGGTGGGACGGTCCCCTACGAGCAGTACTTC | CASSLGGTVPYEQYF | . | TRBV7-2 | few | TRBJ2-7
TGTGCCAGCAGCCTCTTTGCTGAGCCAGAGACCCAGTACTTC | CASSLFAEPETQYF | . | TRBV12-3/TRBV12-4 | few | TRBJ2-5
TGCAGCGTTGCAGGAAGGCAGCACACTGAAGCTTTCTTT | CSVAGRQHTEAFF | . | TRBV29-1 | . | TRBJ1-1
TGTGCCAGCAGTTTGAGAGACTTAAGCACAGATACGCAGTATTTT | CASSLRDLSTDTQYF | . | TRBV28 | . | TRBJ2-3
TGCGCCAGCAGCCGCCGGACCGGGGGGGCTTTCTTT | CASSRRTGGAFF | . | TRBV4-1 | few | TRBJ1-1
TGTGCCACCAGCAGAGATCTTCAGCCCCAGCATTTT | CATSRDLQPQHF | . | TRBV15 | many | TRBJ1-5
TGTGCCAGCAGCCTCGGGACAGGGGGCGATCAGCCCCAGCATTTT | CASSLGTGGDQPQHF | TRBD1 | TRBV9 | . | TRBJ1-5
TGTGCCAGCCGTTTACGGGGAGCCGGCGAGCAGTACTTC | CASRLRGAGEQYF | . | TRBV2 | . | TRBJ2-7
TGCGCCAGCAGCTTGAGGGACCTCAAGGGGGCCGAGCAGTACTTC | CASSLRDLKGAEQYF | TRBD1 | TRBV5-1 | . | TRBJ2-7
TGTGCCAGCAGTCAAAATTCACCCCTCCACTTT | CASSQNSPLHF | . | TRBV11-2 | . | TRBJ1-6
TGTGCCAGCAGCTTCAGACTAGCGGGAGTAACAGATACGCAGTATTTT | CASSFRLAGVTDTQYF | TRBD2 | TRBV5-6 | . | TRBJ2-3